One and the same sample provided the 22 T cell receptor beta chains below, sequenced in a study of T cell repertoires in aging, cancer and after chemotherapy (dated by TCRdb to the late 2010s). TCR beta rearrangements were amplified from genomic DNA extracted from peripheral blood rather than from sorted cells or RNA. TCRdb shows the sequencer as Illumina MiSeq. Rearranged TRB sequences spanning V, D and J segments were amplified in a multiplex touch-down PCR with a mixed TRB-A/B primer pool. TCRdb redid the processing of the public reads, applying fastp at Q25 and MiXCR, and retained in-frame beta chains. A single entry per CDR3 protein holds the most common genes and DNA from its merged rows. The sample table records around 10,000 distinct CDR3 sequences; 38% of these occur just once. In total, the top ten clones hold approximately 8.2% of the sample. The sample comprised blood. All receptors come from a human donor in good health.

The rearrangement joins TRBV7-2 to TRBJ2-2; no clear D. The CDR3 runs 13 residues. With 4 bases removed from V and 7 bases from J, the gap between germline ends came to 10 bases. Germline V gene sequence: CDR1 SGHTA, CDR2 FQGNSA. CDR3 sequence: CASSSQAGGELFF. The CDR3 DNA follows: TGTGCCAGCAGCTCCCAGGCAGGCGGGGAGCTGTTTTTT.

The rearrangement joins TRBV6-5 to TRBJ2-2; perhaps TRBD1 as D (5 bases). CDR3 length: 15 amino acids. The V end was cut by 6 bases, the J end by 4 bases, with 15 bases between. Germline assignment: CDR1 MNHEY and CDR2 SVGAGI. The CDR3 region has the DNA TGTGCCAGCAGCAACCGACAGACCGGCACCGGGGAGCTGTTTTTT. As protein: CASSNRQTGTGELFF.

The CDR3 region is CSVEAGSGGYGYTF. In nucleotides, the CDR3 is TGCAGCGTTGAAGCGGGTAGCGGGGGCTATGGCTACACCTTC. This sequence joins TRBV29-1 and TRBJ1-2, with a tentative D call TRBD1 (5 bases). Per germline, CDR1 SQVTM and CDR2 ANQGSEA. CDR3 length: 14 residues. The V end lost 1 base, the J end lost 4 bases, and 13 bases lay between the germline ends. Supplemented by reference TRBV29-1 and TRBJ1-2, the full variable domain reads SAVISQKPSRDICQRGTSLTIQCQVDSQVTMMFWYRQQPGQSLTLIATANQGSEATYESGFVIDKFPISRPNLTFSTLTVSNMSPEDSSIYLCSVEAGSGGYGYTFGSGTRLTVV.

The chain uses TRBV27 and TRBJ2-1; D possibly corresponds to TRBD1 (9 bases). Germline V gene sequence: CDR1 MNHEY, CDR2 SMNVEV (reference sequence). The CDR3 length is 18 residues. Trimming pared 5 bases from V and 7 bases from J, leaving 27 bases between. In nucleotides, the CDR3 is TGTGCCAGCAGTCTCCGGGACAGGGTCCCGCGGGGGGAGAATGAGCAGTTCTTC. Its translation is CASSLRDRVPRGENEQFF.

The sample holds one count of this clonotype. The gene calls are TRBV20-1 and TRBJ1-4, with 9 bases identical to TRBD1. Germline values: CDR1 DFQATT, CDR2 SNEGSKA (reference sequence). The CDR3 has 14 amino acids. The trim removed 5 bases at V and 6 bases at J, leaving 7 bases unmatched. The CDR3 protein is CSADRTGDDEKLFF. In DNA, the CDR3 is TGCAGTGCTGATCGGACAGGGGACGATGAAAAACTGTTTTTT.

For this clonotype: Mismatch with germline at one junction end may stem from a read error. The chain is built from TRBV5-3 and TRBJ1-4; D gene uncertain. TRBV5-3 is assigned to the ORF class and has an uncertain function. This CDR3 spans 13 amino acids. CDR3 sequence (DNA): TGCGCCAGCAGCCCGGAGGACGGGCGAAAACTGTTTTTT. Its translation: CASSPEDGRKLFF.

The chain recombines TRBV29-1 with TRBJ2-1; D is ambiguous. Per the germline V gene, CDR1 is SQVTM and CDR2 is ANQGSEA. V was trimmed by 3 bases and J by 5 bases, leaving 11 bases between them. The CDR3 contains 13 residues. The CDR3: CSVEDQNNNEQFF. The CDR3 nucleotides read TGCAGCGTTGAGGACCAAAATAACAATGAGCAGTTCTTC.

The chain recombines TRBV6-5 with TRBJ2-7; TRBD2 matches 13 bases. V shed 5 bases and J 7 bases; nucleotides not matched to a gene: 11. The germline gives CDR1 MNHEY, CDR2 SVGAGI. The CDR3 is 16 amino acids. This CDR3 reads CASSQRTSGGPREQYF. As DNA, the CDR3 is TGTGCCAGCAGTCAGCGGACTAGCGGGGGTCCTAGAGAGCAGTACTTC.

Relative to its sample, this clonotype is medium-sized. The chain couples TRBV29-1 to TRBJ2-2; 7 bases map to TRBD1. The V and J ends lost 7 bases and 5 bases, in that order; junction bases with no gene match: 4. There are 12 residues in the CDR3. Germline V CDR1 and CDR2: SQVTM, ANQGSEA. CDR3: CSAGTVTGELFF. DNA for the CDR3: TGCAGCGCAGGGACAGTAACCGGGGAGCTGTTTTTT.

This clonotype was seen a handful of times. The rearrangement joins TRBV27 to TRBJ1-2; 8 bases line up with TRBD1. V lost 5 bases, J lost 4 bases, and 9 bases stayed unmatched. The CDR3 length is 15 residues. The germline V gene has CDR1 MNHEY and CDR2 SMNVEV (reference sequence). The CDR3 sequence: CASSLRTGSTYGYTF. DNA of the CDR3: TGTGCCAGCAGTCTCCGGACAGGGAGCACCTATGGCTACACCTTC.

This chain joins TRBV27 and TRBJ1-5; D is ambiguous. Trimming took off 10 bases at V and 7 bases at J, with 8 bases between the two ends. In germline, CDR1 is MNHEY, CDR2 SMNVEV (reference sequence). The CDR3 contains 10 residues. CDR3 amino acids: CATTGQPQHF. CDR3 bases: TGTGCCACGACCGGGCAGCCCCAGCATTTT.

V gene TRBV6-4 combines with J gene TRBJ1-5; D unresolved. Germline CDR1 and CDR2: MRHNA and SNTAGT. V was pared by 5 bases and J by 3 bases, with 8 bases between. The CDR3 totals 13 residues. The CDR3 region is CASSSGNNQPQHF. The CDR3 bases are TGTGCCAGCAGTTCAGGAAACAATCAGCCCCAGCATTTT.

This clonotype was detected a few times. The chain joins TRBV19 to TRBJ1-2; 7 bases line up with TRBD1. V shed 7 bases, J shed 4 bases, and the junction held 9 bases outside the gene matches. Looked up from germline, CDR1 is LNHDA and CDR2 is SQIVND (reference sequence). The CDR3 loop spans 14 amino acids. CDR3 coding DNA: TGTGCCAGTATCCTACAGGGGAAGGGCTATGGCTACACCTTC. Translated, it gives CASILQGKGYGYTF. Full variable domain (missing parts from reference TRBV19 and TRBJ1-2): DGGITQSPKYLFRKEGQNVTLSCEQNLNHDAMYWYRQDPGQGLRLIYYSQIVNDFQKGDIAEGYSVSREKKESFPLTVTSAQKNPTAFYLCASILQGKGYGYTFGSGTRLTVV.

The chain recombines TRBV19 with TRBJ1-5; 9 positions agree with TRBD1. Trimming removed 11 bases from V and 0 bases from J; junction bases left unmatched: 14. Per the germline V gene, CDR1 is LNHDA and CDR2 is SQIVND (reference sequence). The CDR3 runs 17 residues. CDR3 sequence reads: CAPMGQGEVYSNQPQHF. CDR3 DNA sequence: TGTGCCCCGATGGGACAGGGCGAAGTGTATAGCAATCAGCCCCAGCATTTT.

This clonotype came up a few times. The chain joins TRBV15 to TRBJ2-1; D unresolved. CDR3 length equals 15 residues. Between the trimmed V and J ends, which lost 4 bases and 10 bases, there was a span of 20 bases. Germline lookup yields CDR1 LNHNV and CDR2 YYDKDF (reference sequence). The CDR3: CATSNSPGGLLEQFF. The CDR3 DNA is TGTGCCACCAGCAATAGTCCGGGTGGGTTGTTGGAGCAGTTCTTC.

This clonotype has only a few counts. The V call is TRBV5-4, the J call TRBJ2-2; a possible D gene is TRBD2 (6 bases). The V gene's germline CDR1 is SGHNT and CDR2 YYREEE (reference sequence). Trimming shortened V by 4 bases and J by 2 bases, and 15 bases separated the two germline ends. The CDR3 runs to 16 residues. CDR3 protein: CASSLEKGLNTGELFF. The DNA for the CDR3 is TGTGCCAGCAGCCTAGAAAAGGGACTTAACACCGGGGAGCTGTTTTTT.

This chain links TRBV12-3 or TRBV12-4 with TRBJ2-5; D gene ambiguous. The length of the CDR3 is 15 residues. Trimming left V 5 bases short and J 4 bases short, with 17 bases between. CDR3 bases: TGTGCCAGCAGTCCCTTGACCGCCGGTGGAGAGACCCAGTACTTC. It specifies CASSPLTAGGETQYF.

This chain connects TRBV6-6 to TRBJ2-1; TRBD2 aligns across 8 bases. V dropped 5 bases and J dropped 2; count of bases not matched to a gene: 20. The CDR3 totals 20 residues. From germline, CDR1 is MNHNY and CDR2 SVGAGI (reference sequence). As DNA, the CDR3 is TGTGCCAGCAGTCTTTCAACTACTAGCGGAACTACTATTGCCTACAATGAGCAGTTCTTC. Translated: CASSLSTTSGTTIAYNEQFF.

The chain uses TRBV7-9 and TRBJ2-6; D may be TRBD1 (5 bases). Germline V gene lookup returns CDR1 SEHNR and CDR2 FQNEAQ (reference sequence). CDR3 size: 17 residues. V dropped 5 bases and J dropped 0 bases, with 14 bases sitting between them. The CDR3 region is CASSQTVVLSGANVLTF. The CDR3 DNA reads as TGTGCCAGCAGCCAGACAGTAGTGCTCTCTGGGGCCAACGTCCTGACTTTC. Supplemented by reference TRBV7-9 and TRBJ2-6, the full variable domain reads DTGVSQNPRHKITKRGQNVTFRCDPISEHNRLYWYRQTLGQGPEFLTYFQNEAQLEKSRLLSDRFSAERPKGSFSTLEIQRTEQGDSAMYLCASSQTVVLSGANVLTFGAGSRLTVL.

The rearrangement links TRBV5-6 to TRBJ2-7; TRBD1 is a possible D gene (6 bases). The CDR3 is made up of 14 amino acids. The V end was cut by 1 base, the J end by 2 bases, with 10 bases between. Germline V gene data show CDR1 as SGHDT and CDR2 as YYEEEE. CDR3 residues: CASSLNNRAYEQYF. In DNA form, the CDR3 reads TGTGCCAGCAGCTTGAATAACAGGGCCTACGAGCAGTACTTC.

In this sample, this clonotype turned up once. V gene TRBV27 combines with J gene TRBJ2-2, with D tentatively TRBD1 (5 bases). V lost 3 bases to trimming and J lost 0 bases, with 8 bases between them. Germline CDR1 reads MNHEY; CDR2 reads SMNVEV (reference sequence). The CDR3 has 15 amino acids. The CDR3 loop reads CASSLVRANTGELFF. The CDR3 nucleotides read TGTGCCAGCAGTTTGGTCAGGGCGAACACCGGGGAGCTGTTTTTT.

The chain carries TRBV6-2 or TRBV6-3 and TRBJ2-5, with 8 bases that match TRBD1. The CDR3 has 14 residues. CDR1 is MNHEY, CDR2 SVGEGT, per germline. V shed 6 bases and J 2 bases; nucleotides not matched to a gene: 5. DNA for the CDR3: TGTGCCAGCAGCCGGACAGGGTTACAAGAGACCCAGTACTTC. This encodes CASSRTGLQETQYF.